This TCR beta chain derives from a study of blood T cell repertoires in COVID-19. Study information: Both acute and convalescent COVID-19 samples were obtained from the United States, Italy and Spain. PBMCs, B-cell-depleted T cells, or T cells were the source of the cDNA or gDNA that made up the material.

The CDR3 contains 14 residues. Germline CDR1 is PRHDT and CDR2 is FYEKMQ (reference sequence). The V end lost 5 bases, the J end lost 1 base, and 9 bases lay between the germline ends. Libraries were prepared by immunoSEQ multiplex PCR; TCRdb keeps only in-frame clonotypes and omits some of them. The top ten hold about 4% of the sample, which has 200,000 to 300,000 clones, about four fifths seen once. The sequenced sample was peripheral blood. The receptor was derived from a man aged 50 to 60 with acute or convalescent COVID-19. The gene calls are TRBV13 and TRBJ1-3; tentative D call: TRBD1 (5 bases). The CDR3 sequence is CASSPQGSGNTIYF. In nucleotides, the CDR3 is TGTGCCAGCAGCCCGCAGGGTTCTGGAAACACCATATATTTT.